These 19 T cell receptor beta chains were sequenced from one sample in a study of T cells in Graves' hyperthyroidism and ophthalmopathy. Using RNA transcripts as the source, TCR beta CDR3 regions were amplified. When the TCR CDR3 underwent first-round RT-PCR, the HTBI primer set was used. Using its own MiXCR run on the multiplex PCR reads, TCRdb lists one record per CDR3 protein. The sample holds about 610,000 distinct CDR3 sequences, under 15% seen once. Specimen: blood. These receptors all stem from a woman aged 40 to 50 with Graves' ophthalmopathy.

This clonotype was counted only a few times. V and J are TRBV3-1 and TRBJ2-5; TRBD2 agrees at 9 bases. Germline V gene sequence: CDR1 LGHDT, CDR2 YNNKEL (reference sequence). Trimming at V came to 5 bases and at J to 4 bases, leaving 5 bases not matched to a gene. There are 14 residues in the CDR3. The CDR3 sequence is CASSGKAGGETQYF. DNA for the CDR3: TGTGCCAGCAGCGGGAAAGCGGGAGGAGAGACCCAGTACTTC.

This clonotype has ten or more counts. This chain links TRBV7-8 with TRBJ2-1; D ambiguous. Deletions cut 2 bases from V and 4 bases from J, with 6 bases between. Germline CDR1 is SGHVS and CDR2 is FQNEAQ. CDR3 length equals 13 residues. The CDR3 DNA is TGTGCCAGCAGCTTAATCGGATACAATGAGCAGTTCTTC. This gives the protein CASSLIGYNEQFF. The full variable domain, in which reference TRBV7-8 and TRBJ2-1 provide the parts outside the CDR3, is GAGVSQSPRYKVAKRGQDVALRCDPISGHVSLFWYQQALGQGPEFLTYFQNEAQLDKSGLPSDRFFAERPEGSVSTLKIQRTQQEDSAVYLCASSLIGYNEQFFGPGTRLTVL.

This clonotype was counted at least ten times. The chain links TRBV6-5 to TRBJ1-3; D is perhaps TRBD1 (5 bases). Trimming removed 6 bases from V and 0 bases from J, with 9 bases in between. The CDR3 runs to 14 residues. CDR1 and CDR2 (germline): MNHEY, SVGAGI. The CDR3 nucleotides read TGTGCCAGCAGCTCAGGGAACTCTGGAAACACCATATATTTT. The encoded protein is CASSSGNSGNTIYF.

This clonotype was counted ten times or more. This sequence joins TRBV2 and TRBJ1-6; possible D gene TRBD1, 5 bases. The germline V gene has CDR1 SNHLY and CDR2 FYNNEI. CDR3 length: 13 amino acids. Deletions cut 4 bases from V and 9 bases from J, with 10 bases between. This CDR3 is CASSGRDGSPLHF. For the CDR3, the DNA is TGTGCCAGCAGTGGCAGGGATGGTTCACCCCTCCACTTT.

There are many counts of this clonotype. J is TRBJ1-2 and V is TRBV7-9; D is unclear. This CDR3 is 13 amino acids long. The V gene's germline CDR1 is SEHNR and CDR2 FQNEAQ (reference sequence). Trimming cost V 6 bases and J 4 bases, with 12 bases left between them. Written as DNA, the CDR3 is TGTGCCAGCAGTGAACCCGGTGCCTATGGCTACACCTTC. Residues: CASSEPGAYGYTF.

The table lists this clonotype with many counts. This sequence joins TRBV5-5 and TRBJ2-7; 10 bases are a match to TRBD1. This CDR3 region has 16 residues. Germline V gives CDR1 SGHKS, CDR2 YYEKEE (reference sequence). V shed 0 bases, J shed 5 bases, and the junction held 8 bases outside the gene matches. The CDR3 DNA sequence: TGTGCCAGCAGCTTGGACCGTGGGACAGGGGTACACGAGCAGTACTTC. Its translation is CASSLDRGTGVHEQYF. The full variable domain, completed using reference TRBV5-5 and TRBJ2-7, is DAGVTQSPTHLIKTRGQQVTLRCSPISGHKSVSWYQQVLGQGPQFIFQYYEKEERGRGNFPDRFSARQFPNYSSELNVNALLLGDSALYLCASSLDRGTGVHEQYFGPGTRLTVT.

This clonotype was observed at least ten times. The chain links TRBV20-1 to TRBJ2-5; D gene ambiguous. CDR1 and CDR2 from the germline V gene are DFQATT and SNEGSKA (reference sequence). The CDR3 sequence is 15 residues long. Trimming took 5 bases from V and 3 from J, leaving 19 bases between them. CDR3 in DNA: TGCAGTGCTCCTCCACTCAGCGAACCTGAAGAGACCCAGTACTTC. Its translation is CSAPPLSEPEETQYF.

This clonotype was recorded many times. The rearrangement joins TRBV15 to TRBJ2-1; TRBD2 matches 15 bases. The V and J ends lost 11 bases and 8 bases, in that order; junction bases with no gene match: 16. The germline V gene encodes CDR1 LNHNV and CDR2 YYDKDF (reference sequence). CDR3 size: 17 residues. The DNA of the CDR3 is TGTGCCTCTTCGGCCGGACTAGCGGGAGGGCTTTGGGATGAGCAGTTCTTC. Residues: CASSAGLAGGLWDEQFF.

This clonotype came up many times. V is TRBV6-5 and J is TRBJ2-5; TRBD2 matches at 11 bases. The CDR3 runs to 15 residues. CDR1 is MNHEY, CDR2 SVGAGI, per germline. The V gene end was trimmed by 2 bases and the J gene end by 5 bases; junction bases not matched to a gene: 4. For the CDR3, the DNA is TGTGCCAGCAGTTACCGGGGACTAGCGGCTGAGACCCAGTACTTC. This translates into CASSYRGLAAETQYF.

The chain combines TRBV13 with TRBJ2-2; TRBD2 matches 9 bases. This CDR3 has 17 amino acids. The trim removed 0 bases at V and 1 base at J, leaving 3 bases unmatched. The germline V gene has CDR1 PRHDT and CDR2 FYEKMQ (reference sequence). Here the CDR3 reads CASSLGPSGKNTGELFF. The CDR3 bases are TGTGCCAGCAGCTTAGGACCTAGCGGGAAGAACACCGGGGAGCTGTTTTTT. The full variable domain, in which reference TRBV13 and TRBJ2-2 provide the parts outside the CDR3, is AAGVIQSPRHLIKEKRETATLKCYPIPRHDTVYWYQQGPGQDPQFLISFYEKMQSDKGSIPDRFSAQQFSDYHSELNMSSLELGDSALYFCASSLGPSGKNTGELFFGEGSRLTVL.

This clonotype was seen at least ten times. The chain links TRBV12-3 or TRBV12-4 to TRBJ2-7; no clear D gene. This CDR3 has 13 residues. V dropped 5 bases and J dropped 0 bases, with 8 bases sitting between them. CDR3 protein: CASSPRISYEQYF. DNA for the CDR3: TGTGCCAGCAGTCCCAGGATCTCCTACGAGCAGTACTTC.

This clonotype showed up many times. The chain joins TRBV19 to TRBJ1-1; the D is unclear. Deletions cut 7 bases from V and 0 bases from J, with 15 bases between. This CDR3 region has 15 residues. The germline V gene encodes CDR1 LNHDA and CDR2 SQIVND (reference sequence). The chain's CDR3 is CASIDGSSMNTEAFF. The CDR3 DNA reads TGTGCCAGTATTGACGGCTCGAGCATGAACACTGAAGCTTTCTTT. Full variable domain (rest looked up from reference TRBV19 and TRBJ1-1): DGGITQSPKYLFRKEGQNVTLSCEQNLNHDAMYWYRQDPGQGLRLIYYSQIVNDFQKGDIAEGYSVSREKKESFPLTVTSAQKNPTAFYLCASIDGSSMNTEAFFGQGTRLTVV.

This clonotype was seen repeatedly, ten times or more. The J gene is TRBJ1-1, the V gene TRBV9, with D maybe TRBD1 (5 bases). The germline V gene has CDR1 SGDLS and CDR2 YYNGEE. The ends were cut back, 4 bases at V and 5 bases at J, with 27 bases in the middle. This CDR3 has 18 amino acids. CDR3 amino acids: CASSPRRDPTGAGTEAFF. The CDR3 DNA reads as TGTGCCAGCAGCCCACGGAGAGACCCTACAGGTGCGGGGACTGAAGCTTTCTTT.

This clonotype was seen repeatedly, ten times or more. The chain has TRBV24-1 and TRBJ2-2, with D maybe TRBD1 (6 bases). V was cut by 7 bases and J by 4 bases, with 15 bases left in between. This CDR3 has 15 residues. From germline, CDR1 is KGHDR and CDR2 SFDVKD. The CDR3 coding sequence is TGTGCCACCAGCGCCGCGGACAGAGGCACCGGGGAGCTGTTTTTT. Its translation is CATSAADRGTGELFF.

This clonotype showed up many times. The CDR3, as DNA: TGTGCCACGGGGGGAGGGCAAGAGCAGTACTTC. Its translation: CATGGGQEQYF. This chain joins TRBV10-3 and TRBJ2-7; TRBD2 agrees at 7 bases. Germline lookup yields CDR1 ENHRY and CDR2 SYGVKD. V gave up 10 bases and J gave up 7 bases; unmatched junction bases: 7. CDR3 length: 11 residues.

This sequence joins TRBV5-1 and TRBJ1-1; maybe TRBD1 (6 bases). The germline V gene encodes CDR1 SGHRS and CDR2 YFSETQ. Deletions cut 4 bases from V and 4 bases from J, with 11 bases between. The CDR3 sequence is 13 residues long. The CDR3 nucleotides are TGCGCCAGCAGCCCTGAGGGGGTCACTGAAGCTTTCTTT. This encodes CASSPEGVTEAFF.

This clonotype occurred many times. The chain combines TRBV11-3 with TRBJ2-7; D ambiguous. Per the germline V gene, CDR1 is SGHNT and CDR2 is YENEEA. The V end was cut by 2 bases, the J end by 0 bases, with 8 bases between. The CDR3 is 14 amino acids. CDR3 in DNA: TGTGCCAGCAGCTTATATCCTCCCTCCTACGAGCAGTACTTC. It yields the protein CASSLYPPSYEQYF.

This clonotype was counted a single time. This chain uses TRBV7-8 with TRBJ1-1, with D perhaps matching TRBD1 (5 bases). This CDR3 spans 15 amino acids. Germline lookup yields CDR1 SGHVS and CDR2 FQNEAQ. The V end lost 6 bases, the J end lost 0 bases, and 14 bases lay between the germline ends. CDR3 residues: CASRATGLMNTEAFF. The CDR3 region has the DNA TGTGCCAGCAGAGCTACGGGACTTATGAACACTGAAGCTTTCTTT.

This clonotype was found many times. The genes are TRBV6-4 and TRBJ1-5; D is possibly TRBD1 (6 bases). CDR1 and CDR2 (germline): MRHNA, SNTAGT. This CDR3 region has 17 residues. The germline V and J ends were trimmed by 6 bases and 0 bases, with 18 bases remaining between them. CDR3 DNA sequence: TGTGCCAGCAGCCCGCCGAGGGGGGCTTATAGCAATCAGCCCCAGCATTTT. Translation gives CASSPPRGAYSNQPQHF.